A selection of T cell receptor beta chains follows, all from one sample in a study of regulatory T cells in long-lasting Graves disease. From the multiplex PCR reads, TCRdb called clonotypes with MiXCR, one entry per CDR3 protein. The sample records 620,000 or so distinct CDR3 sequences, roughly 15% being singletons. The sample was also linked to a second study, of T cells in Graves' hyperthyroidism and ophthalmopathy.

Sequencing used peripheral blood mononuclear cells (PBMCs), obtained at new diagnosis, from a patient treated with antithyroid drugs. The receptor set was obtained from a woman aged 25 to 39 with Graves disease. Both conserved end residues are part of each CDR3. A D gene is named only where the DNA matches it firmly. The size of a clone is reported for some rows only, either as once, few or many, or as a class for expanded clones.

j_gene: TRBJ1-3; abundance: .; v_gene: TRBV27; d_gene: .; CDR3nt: TGTGCCAGCAAAAGACAGGACTCTGGAAACACCATACATTTT; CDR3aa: CASKRQDSGNTIHF
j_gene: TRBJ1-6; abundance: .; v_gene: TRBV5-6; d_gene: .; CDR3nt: TGTGCCAGCAGCTTGTGGTTCCTGGGGCGGTCGCCCCTCCACTTT; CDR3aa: CASSLWFLGRSPLHF
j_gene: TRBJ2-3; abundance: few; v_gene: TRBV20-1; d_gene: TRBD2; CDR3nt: TGCACCCAAAGCGGACTAGCGGGAGGGCCTAGCACAGATACGCAGTATTTT; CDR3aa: CTQSGLAGGPSTDTQYF
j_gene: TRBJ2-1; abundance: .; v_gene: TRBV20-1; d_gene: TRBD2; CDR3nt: TGCAGTGCTAGAAAAAGAGGGAGGACTAGCGGGAGCCCGGTGTCCTACAATGAGCAGTTCTTC; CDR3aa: CSARKRGRTSGSPVSYNEQFF
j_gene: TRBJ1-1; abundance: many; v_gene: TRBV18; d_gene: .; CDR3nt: TGTGCCAGCAGCCGAGAGTGGAACACTGAAGCTTTCTTT; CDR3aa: CASSREWNTEAFF
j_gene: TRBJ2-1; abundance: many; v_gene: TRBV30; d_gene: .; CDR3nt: TGTGCCTGGAGTGTGACTACCGAGGGCATCCAGCAGTTCTTC; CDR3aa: CAWSVTTEGIQQFF
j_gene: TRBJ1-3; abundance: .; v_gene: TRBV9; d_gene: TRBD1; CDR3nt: TGTGCCAGCAGCGTAGGAGGGACAGGGAGAGGGAACACCATATATTTT; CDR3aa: CASSVGGTGRGNTIYF
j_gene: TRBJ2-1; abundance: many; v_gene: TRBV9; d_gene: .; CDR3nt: TGTGCCAGCAGCGTAAGTCCTAGCTCCTACAATGAGCAGTTCTTC; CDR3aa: CASSVSPSSYNEQFF
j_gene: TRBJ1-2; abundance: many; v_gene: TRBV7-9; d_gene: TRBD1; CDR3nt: TGTGCCAGCAGCTTCGAGACAGGGTATCACGGCTACACCTTC; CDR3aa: CASSFETGYHGYTF
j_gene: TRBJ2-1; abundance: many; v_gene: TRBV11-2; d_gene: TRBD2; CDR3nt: TGTGCCAGCAGCCCTATAGCGGGGAGAACGGACAATGAGCAGTTCTTC; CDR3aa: CASSPIAGRTDNEQFF
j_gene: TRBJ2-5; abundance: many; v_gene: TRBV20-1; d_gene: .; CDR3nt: TGCAGTGCTAGAGATGAAGAGACCCAGTACTTC; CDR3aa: CSARDEETQYF
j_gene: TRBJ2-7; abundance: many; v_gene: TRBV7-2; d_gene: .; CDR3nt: TGTGCCAGCAGCCCCCCGCTGCGTTCCTACGAGCAGTACTTC; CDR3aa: CASSPPLRSYEQYF
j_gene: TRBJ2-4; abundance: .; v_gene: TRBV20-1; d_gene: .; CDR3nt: TGCAGTGCTAGTCTAGGACAAAAAAACATTCAGTACTTC; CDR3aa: CSASLGQKNIQYF
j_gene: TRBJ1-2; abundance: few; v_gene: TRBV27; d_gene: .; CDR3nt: TGTGCCAGCAGTTTATCCTTCGGGGCTGGAGGAGGCTACACCTTC; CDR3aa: CASSLSFGAGGGYTF
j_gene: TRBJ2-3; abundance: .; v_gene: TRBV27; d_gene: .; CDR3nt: TGTGCCAGCAGTTTACGTGCTCAAACAGCGGATACGCAGTATTTT; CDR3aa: CASSLRAQTADTQYF
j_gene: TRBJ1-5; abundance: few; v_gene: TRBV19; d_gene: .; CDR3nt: TGTGCCAGTAGTACCAACAGCCTTGATGACAATCAGCCCCAGCATTTT; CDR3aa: CASSTNSLDDNQPQHF
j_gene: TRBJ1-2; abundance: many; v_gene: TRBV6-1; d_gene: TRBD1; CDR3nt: TGTGCCAGCAGTAAAGACAGGGTTTCACGCTACACCTTC; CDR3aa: CASSKDRVSRYTF
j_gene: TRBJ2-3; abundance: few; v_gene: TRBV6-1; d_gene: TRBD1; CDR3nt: TGTGCCAGCAGTGGGGGAACAGGGGGTCTTTTCACAGATACGCAGTATTTT; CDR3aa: CASSGGTGGLFTDTQYF
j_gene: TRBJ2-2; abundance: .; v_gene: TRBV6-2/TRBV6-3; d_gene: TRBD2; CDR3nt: TGTGCCAGCAGTTACCGGGTGACTAGCGGAAGAACCGGGGAGCTGTTTTTT; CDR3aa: CASSYRVTSGRTGELFF
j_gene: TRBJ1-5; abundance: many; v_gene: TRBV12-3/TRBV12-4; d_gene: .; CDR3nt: TGTGCCAGCAGGAGGGAGTACCTCTCCGATCAGCCCCAGCATTTT; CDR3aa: CASRREYLSDQPQHF
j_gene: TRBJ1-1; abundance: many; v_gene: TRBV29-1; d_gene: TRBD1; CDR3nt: TGCAGCGTAATCACAGGGGGCGCGGACACTGAAGCTTTCTTT; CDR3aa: CSVITGGADTEAFF
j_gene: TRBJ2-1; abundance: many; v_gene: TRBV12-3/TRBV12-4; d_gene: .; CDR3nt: TGTGCCAGCTCCAGGGACCCAAACAATGAGCAGTTCTTC; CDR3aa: CASSRDPNNEQFF
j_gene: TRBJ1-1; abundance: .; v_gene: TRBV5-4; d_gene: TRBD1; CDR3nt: TGTGCCAGCAGCTTCCCCGGGACAGGGGCTGAAGCTTTCTTT; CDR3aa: CASSFPGTGAEAFF
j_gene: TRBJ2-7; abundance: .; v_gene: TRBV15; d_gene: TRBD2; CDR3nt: TGTGCCACCAGCAGAGATTGGTCTAGCGGGATAAACGAGCAGTACTTC; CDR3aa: CATSRDWSSGINEQYF
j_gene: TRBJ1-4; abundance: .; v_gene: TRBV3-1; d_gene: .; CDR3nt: TGTGCCAGCGGCCAGTTAGCAGGAATTGGTGAAAAACTGTTTTTT; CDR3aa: CASGQLAGIGEKLFF
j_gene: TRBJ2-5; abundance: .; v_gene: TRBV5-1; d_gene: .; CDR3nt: TGCGCCAGCAGTGGAGGGATTGGGGAGACCCAGTACTTC; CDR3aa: CASSGGIGETQYF
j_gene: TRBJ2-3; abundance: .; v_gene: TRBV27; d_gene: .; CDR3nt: TGTGCCAGCGCCCCCCTTCCTCCAGGAACCACAGATACGCAGTATTTT; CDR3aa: CASAPLPPGTTDTQYF
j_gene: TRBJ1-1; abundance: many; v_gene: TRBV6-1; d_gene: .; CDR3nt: TGTGCCAGCTGGACCCCCCGAAAGTTGAGCACTGAAGCTTTCTTT; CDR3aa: CASWTPRKLSTEAFF
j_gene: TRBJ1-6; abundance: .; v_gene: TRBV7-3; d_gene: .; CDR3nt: TGTGCCAGCATCCCGAAGGAAAGGACACTCTACTATAATTCACCCCTCCACTTT; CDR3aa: CASIPKERTLYYNSPLHF
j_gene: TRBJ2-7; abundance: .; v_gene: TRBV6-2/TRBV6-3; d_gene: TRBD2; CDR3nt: TGTGCCAGCAGTTCAGAAGCGGGACCCACCTACGAGCAGTACTTC; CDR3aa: CASSSEAGPTYEQYF
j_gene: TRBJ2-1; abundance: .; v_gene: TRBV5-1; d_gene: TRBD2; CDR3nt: TGCGCCAGCAGCAACCGTAGCGGGAGTTCTAACAATGAGCAGTTCTTC; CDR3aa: CASSNRSGSSNNEQFF